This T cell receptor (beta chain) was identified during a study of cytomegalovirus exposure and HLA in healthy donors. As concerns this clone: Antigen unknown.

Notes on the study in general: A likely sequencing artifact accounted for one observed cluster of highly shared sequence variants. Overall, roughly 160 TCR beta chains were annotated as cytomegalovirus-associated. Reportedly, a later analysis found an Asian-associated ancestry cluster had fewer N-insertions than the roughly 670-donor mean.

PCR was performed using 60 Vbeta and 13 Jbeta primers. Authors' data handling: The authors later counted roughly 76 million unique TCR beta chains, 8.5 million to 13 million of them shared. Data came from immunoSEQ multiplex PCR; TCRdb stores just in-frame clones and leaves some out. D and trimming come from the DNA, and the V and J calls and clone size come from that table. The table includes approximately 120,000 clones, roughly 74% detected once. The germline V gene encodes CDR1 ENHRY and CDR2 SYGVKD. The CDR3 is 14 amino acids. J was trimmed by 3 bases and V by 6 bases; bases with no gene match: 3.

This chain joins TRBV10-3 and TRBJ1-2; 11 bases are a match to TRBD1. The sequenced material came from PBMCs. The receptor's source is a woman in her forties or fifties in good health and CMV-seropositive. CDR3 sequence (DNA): TGTGCCATCAGGGGACAGGGGGGTTACTATGGCTACACCTTC. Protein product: CAIRGQGGYYGYTF.